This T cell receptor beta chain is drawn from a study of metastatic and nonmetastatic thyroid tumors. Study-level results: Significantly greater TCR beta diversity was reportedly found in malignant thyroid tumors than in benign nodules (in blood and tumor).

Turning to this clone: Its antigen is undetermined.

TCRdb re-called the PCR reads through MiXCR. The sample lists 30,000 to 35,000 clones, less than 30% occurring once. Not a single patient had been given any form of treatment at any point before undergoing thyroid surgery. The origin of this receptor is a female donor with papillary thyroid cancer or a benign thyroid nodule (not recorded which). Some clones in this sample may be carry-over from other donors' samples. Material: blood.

The CDR3 region has the DNA TGTGCCAGCAGCCGAGAAGAAATTGAGCAGTTCTTC. Amino acid sequence: CASSREEIEQFF. The V and J genes are TRBV11-2 and TRBJ2-1; D is unclear. V lost 5 bases and J 9 bases, leaving 11 bases between the germline ends. This CDR3 comprises 12 residues. CDR1 is SGHAT, CDR2 FQNNGV, per germline. Based on the CDR3 plus reference TRBV11-2 and TRBJ2-1, the full variable domain is EAGVAQSPRYKIIEKRQSVAFWCNPISGHATLYWYQQILGQGPKLLIQFQNNGVVDDSQLPKDRFSAERLKGVDSTLKIQPAKLEDSAVYLCASSREEIEQFFGPGTRLTVL.